The T cell receptor (beta chain) under discussion was sequenced for a study of OX40 agonist ivuxolimab in advanced cancers. Study-level background: Age averaged around 54 years (range roughly 23 to 80), and 80% to 90% were male. Eligibility admitted prior anti-PD-1, anti-PD-L1 or anti-CTLA-4 therapy; 40% to 50% had some.

Sequencing was performed with immunoSEQ multiplex PCR; in TCRdb, only in-frame clones are kept and a portion is missing. The table records around 50,000 clones, 75% to 85% of them present only once. Germline V gene lookup returns CDR1 SGHRS and CDR2 YFSETQ. Trimming removed 2 bases at V and 1 base at J, with 10 bases between. CDR3 size: 15 residues. V usage is TRBV5-1 and J usage is TRBJ1-5, with a tentative D call TRBD1 (6 bases). The material was CD4+ or CD8+ T cells sorted from blood, obtained in a trial of the OX40 agonist ivuxolimab. This receptor was identified in an adult with an advanced solid tumor such as melanoma, head and neck, liver or kidney cancer. This CDR3 is CASSFNGQSNQPQHF. The CDR3, as DNA: TGCGCCAGCAGCTTTAACGGACAGAGCAATCAGCCCCAGCATTTT.